This TCR beta chain came from a study of T cells in localized non-small cell lung cancer. Study-level results: Uninvolved adjacent lung showed peak T cell clonality, exceeding tumor. Longer overall survival associated with higher blood T cell density; shorter survival with higher adjacent-lung clonality. Median detection of top 100 tumor clones in adjacent lung was 57 clones. Investigators sequenced only a single tumor region, leaving heterogeneity possible.

Here immunoSEQ multiplex PCR was the method, and the copy in TCRdb shows in-frame clones only, minus some. The repertoire consists of 12,000 to 15,000 clones, with 65% to 85% occurring once and the leading ten covering roughly 3.7%. V was pared by 4 bases and J by 0 bases, with 8 bases of the junction left unmatched. Germline CDR1 is SGHDN and CDR2 is FVKESK. The CDR3 runs 19 residues. On this clone: Antigen: not known.

The sequence was collected from a female donor older than 55 with stage I squamous cell lung carcinoma. The genes are TRBV14 and TRBJ2-3; 15 bases match TRBD2. Source: peripheral blood, taken before any cancer treatment. CDR3 coding DNA: TGTGCCAGCAGCCGGGGACTAGCGGGGGGAACACGAAGCACAGATACGCAGTATTTT. Its protein product is CASSRGLAGGTRSTDTQYF. The whole variable domain, remainder taken from reference TRBV14 and TRBJ2-3, is EAGVTQFPSHSVIEKGQTVTLRCDPISGHDNLYWYRRVMGKEIKFLLHFVKESKQDESGMPNNRFLAERTGGTYSTLKVQPAELEDSGVYFCASSRGLAGGTRSTDTQYFGPGTRLTVL.